These T cell receptor beta chains were read from a single sample in a study of identifying expanded T cells in peripheral blood. The repertoire was sequenced with immunoSEQ multiplex PCR; TCRdb's copy has only in-frame clones and lacks some. The data hold roughly 56,000 clones, with around 86% observed a single time. The sample consisted of blood. Receptor source: a person between 18 and 75 years old in good health. CDR3s include the opening cysteine and the closing phenylalanine or tryptophan. D genes are given only for firm matches. The listing skips clone size in some rows; elsewhere it reads once, few, many or a size class.

J: TRBJ2-1
V: TRBV5-1
D: .
size: .
CDR3: CASSPRTGAYNEQFF
DNA: TGCGCCAGCAGCCCAAGAACGGGCGCATACAATGAGCAGTTCTTC

J: TRBJ2-7
V: TRBV7-2
D: TRBD2
size: .
CDR3: CASSIRGTSGVMEQYF
DNA: TGTGCCAGCAGCATACGAGGGACTAGCGGAGTTATGGAGCAGTACTTC

J: TRBJ2-7
V: TRBV9
D: TRBD1
size: few
CDR3: CASSAKPGQGYEQYF
DNA: TGTGCCAGCAGCGCAAAGCCGGGACAGGGCTACGAGCAGTACTTC

J: TRBJ2-1
V: TRBV7-9
D: TRBD1
size: .
CDR3: CASSSGTGRNEQFF
DNA: TGTGCCAGCAGCTCCGGGACAGGGAGGAATGAGCAGTTCTTC

J: TRBJ2-2
V: TRBV7-8
D: .
size: .
CDR3: CASKLELVGGELFF
DNA: TGTGCCAGCAAACTAGAATTGGTGGGCGGGGAGCTGTTTTTT

J: TRBJ2-5
V: TRBV6-6
D: .
size: .
CDR3: CASSRRQGGRLETQYF
DNA: TGTGCCAGCAGTCGCCGACAGGGAGGAAGGCTTGAGACCCAGTACTTC

J: TRBJ1-6
V: TRBV7-9
D: .
size: .
CDR3: CASSLLGSPLHF
DNA: TGTGCCAGCAGCTTACTGGGTTCACCCCTCCACTTT

J: TRBJ1-2
V: TRBV7-9
D: .
size: .
CDR3: CASSPASPNYGYTF
DNA: TGTGCCAGCAGCCCAGCATCTCCCAACTATGGCTACACCTTC

J: TRBJ1-5
V: TRBV6-5
D: .
size: few
CDR3: CASGALRLPQHF
DNA: TGTGCCAGCGGGGCGCTTCGGTTGCCCCAGCATTTT

J: TRBJ2-7
V: TRBV18
D: .
size: .
CDR3: CASSPGTPYEQYF
DNA: TGTGCCAGCTCACCAGGGACCCCCTACGAGCAGTACTTC

J: TRBJ1-2
V: TRBV5-1
D: .
size: .
CDR3: CASREGNGGYTF
DNA: TGCGCCAGCAGGGAGGGAAACGGTGGCTACACCTTC

J: TRBJ2-1
V: TRBV5-5
D: .
size: once
CDR3: CASRLYNNEQFF
DNA: TGTGCCAGCAGACTTTATAACAATGAGCAGTTCTTC

J: TRBJ2-7
V: TRBV11-3
D: TRBD2
size: .
CDR3: CAASGAGGQQYF
DNA: TGTGCCGCCTCCGGGGCGGGAGGCCAGCAGTACTTC

J: TRBJ2-7
V: TRBV29-1
D: TRBD2
size: .
CDR3: CSARLAGTYEQHF
DNA: TGCAGCGCCCGACTAGCGGGAACCTACGAGCAGCACTTC

J: TRBJ2-5
V: TRBV5-6
D: .
size: .
CDR3: CASSFGRARAGTQYF
DNA: TGTGCCAGCAGCTTTGGTAGGGCCCGGGCTGGGACCCAGTACTTC

J: TRBJ2-7
V: TRBV6-4
D: TRBD2
size: few
CDR3: CASSDGLAPSSSYEQYF
DNA: TGTGCCAGCAGTGATGGACTAGCGCCTTCCAGCTCCTACGAGCAGTACTTC

J: TRBJ1-5
V: TRBV27
D: .
size: .
CDR3: CASNLRIGGNQPQHF
DNA: TGTGCCAGCAACCTCAGGATCGGGGGCAATCAGCCCCAGCATTTT

J: TRBJ2-2
V: TRBV5-1
D: .
size: .
CDR3: CASSLVVSGELFF
DNA: TGCGCCAGCAGCTTGGTAGTCAGCGGGGAGCTGTTTTTT

J: TRBJ1-4
V: TRBV19
D: .
size: .
CDR3: CASGGQTQGEKLFF
DNA: TGTGCCAGTGGCGGACAGACCCAGGGTGAAAAACTGTTTTTT

J: TRBJ2-1
V: TRBV19
D: TRBD2
size: .
CDR3: CASSILAGGPTEQFF
DNA: TGTGCCAGTAGTATACTAGCGGGGGGGCCCACTGAGCAGTTCTTC

J: TRBJ2-3
V: TRBV4-3
D: .
size: .
CDR3: CASSRQPQGTDTQYF
DNA: TGCGCCAGCAGCCGACAGCCCCAGGGCACAGATACGCAGTATTTT

J: TRBJ2-3
V: TRBV6-1
D: .
size: .
CDR3: CASTPDSRGTDTQYF
DNA: TGTGCCAGCACACCCGACAGTCGCGGCACAGATACGCAGTATTTT

J: TRBJ2-3
V: TRBV25-1
D: TRBD2
size: .
CDR3: CASSDALAGDITKDTQYF
DNA: TGTGCCAGCAGTGACGCACTAGCGGGGGACATAACGAAAGATACGCAGTATTTT

J: TRBJ1-3
V: TRBV4-1
D: .
size: .
CDR3: CASSHYSAIYF
DNA: TGCGCCAGCAGCCATTACTCCGCCATATATTTT

J: TRBJ2-1
V: TRBV7-8
D: .
size: .
CDR3: CASSLEASSREQFF
DNA: TGTGCCAGCAGCTTAGAAGCGTCTAGCCGGGAGCAGTTCTTC

J: TRBJ2-1
V: TRBV9
D: .
size: .
CDR3: CASSVNLVGEQFF
DNA: TGTGCCAGCAGCGTAAATCTGGTGGGTGAGCAGTTCTTC

J: TRBJ2-5
V: TRBV7-9
D: .
size: .
CDR3: CASSSGDGKQETQYF
DNA: TGTGCCAGCAGCTCGGGGGACGGTAAACAAGAGACCCAGTACTTC

J: TRBJ2-2
V: TRBV6-6
D: .
size: .
CDR3: CASQGTNTGELFF
DNA: TGTGCCAGCCAGGGGACAAACACCGGGGAGCTGTTTTTT

J: TRBJ1-4
V: TRBV2
D: .
size: .
CDR3: CASSSTHNEKLFF
DNA: TGTGCCAGCAGTTCGACGCATAATGAAAAACTGTTTTTT

J: TRBJ1-5
V: TRBV7-2
D: TRBD1
size: .
CDR3: CASSLAAGGFGQPQHF
DNA: TGTGCCAGCAGCTTAGCGGCAGGGGGATTTGGACAGCCCCAGCATTTT

J: TRBJ1-1
V: TRBV5-6
D: .
size: .
CDR3: CASSSQGGITEAFF
DNA: TGTGCCAGCAGCTCACAGGGTGGAATAACTGAAGCTTTCTTT

J: TRBJ2-1
V: TRBV19
D: TRBD1
size: .
CDR3: CASSIIRGQGANEQFF
DNA: TGTGCCAGTAGTATAATACGCGGACAGGGAGCCAATGAGCAGTTCTTC

J: TRBJ2-1
V: TRBV5-6
D: .
size: .
CDR3: CASSFPSHNEQFF
DNA: TGTGCCAGCAGCTTTCCTAGTCACAATGAGCAGTTCTTC

J: TRBJ2-7
V: TRBV6-4
D: TRBD1
size: .
CDR3: CANGQGAYEQYF
DNA: TGTGCCAATGGACAGGGGGCCTACGAGCAGTACTTC

J: TRBJ2-2
V: TRBV18
D: TRBD2
size: .
CDR3: CASSPPRSGRAGELFF
DNA: TGTGCCAGCTCACCCCCGAGGAGCGGGAGGGCCGGGGAGCTGTTTTTT

J: TRBJ1-1
V: TRBV30
D: TRBD1
size: .
CDR3: CASQGGANTEAFF
DNA: TGTGCCTCCCAGGGGGGGGCTAACACTGAAGCTTTCTTT

J: TRBJ2-1
V: TRBV5-1
D: TRBD2
size: .
CDR3: CASSLGGRGYNEQFF
DNA: TGCGCCAGCAGCTTGGGCGGGAGAGGGTACAATGAGCAGTTCTTC

J: TRBJ2-2
V: TRBV7-8
D: TRBD2
size: .
CDR3: CASSPRGDWWAGELFF
DNA: TGTGCCAGCAGCCCGCGGGGGGACTGGTGGGCCGGGGAGCTGTTTTTT

J: TRBJ2-1
V: TRBV7-8
D: TRBD2
size: .
CDR3: CASSLVRTSGFSSSYNEQFF
DNA: TGTGCCAGCAGCTTAGTAAGGACTAGCGGGTTCTCGAGCTCCTACAATGAGCAGTTCTTC

J: TRBJ2-3
V: TRBV6-5
D: TRBD1
size: .
CDR3: CASSYYRGRKDTQYF
DNA: TGTGCCAGCAGTTACTACAGGGGGCGAAAAGATACGCAGTATTTT

J: TRBJ2-7
V: TRBV5-4
D: TRBD2
size: .
CDR3: CASSGGGSLAYEQYF
DNA: TGTGCCAGCAGCGGGGGGGGATCCTTGGCCTACGAGCAGTACTTC

J: TRBJ2-1
V: TRBV7-3
D: .
size: .
CDR3: CASSLGLSSYNEQFF
DNA: TGTGCCAGCAGCTTGGGGCTGAGCTCCTACAATGAGCAGTTCTTC